The 17 T cell receptor beta chains presented below share a single source sample, sequenced in a study of beta chain features in type 1 diabetes (dated 2018 in TCRdb). Summary of the overall study and its limitations: In all four CD4+ subsets, TCRB CDR3 length was moderately but significantly shorter in type 1 diabetes patients.

Library preparation employed the immunoSEQ multiplex PCR assay. The High Capacity cDNA Reverse Transcription Kit was used to reverse transcribe all of the isolated RNA, meaning that expressed TCRB transcripts were what got sequenced. The table was pulled from immuneACCESS by TCRdb, which kept in-frame rearrangements only. Such tables lose some clones; where checked, under half of the loss comes from unresolved V genes, and the rest has no known cause. This sample has around 45,000 clones in its table, and 35% to 55% of those were observed once. The top ten hold about 0.13% of the sample. These receptors have no identified antigens. Sequenced input: stem cell memory CD4+ T cells from blood. In light of the paper, this sample's cell subset or site label describes: stem cell-like memory CD4+ T cells. The receptors here all came from a man aged 30-40 years with type 1 diabetes.

The rearrangement joins TRBV7-9 to TRBJ1-2, with 7 positions matching TRBD1. CDR1 and CDR2 from the germline V gene are SEHNR and FQNEAQ (reference sequence). J lost 7 bases, V lost 8 bases, and 16 bases had no gene match. This CDR3 is 15 amino acids long. CDR3 in amino acids: CASGVGSGQSSGYTF. The CDR3 bases are TGTGCCAGCGGAGTAGGGTCGGGACAGTCGTCTGGCTACACCTTC.

The gene calls are TRBV19 and TRBJ1-2; D is unresolved. Germline-derived CDR1 and CDR2 are LNHDA and SQIVND (reference sequence). This CDR3 is 15 amino acids long. V was pared by 7 bases and J by 1 base, with 16 bases between. The CDR3 DNA follows: TGTGCCAGTACCATCCAGAGAGGTTTTAACTATGGCTACACCTTC. Protein product: CASTIQRGFNYGYTF.

This clone was counted only a few times. The chain recombines TRBV14 with TRBJ1-2; D unclear. The germline V gene has CDR1 SGHDN and CDR2 FVKESK. CDR3 size: 13 residues. Trimming cost V 4 bases and J 4 bases, with 10 bases left between them. CDR3 protein: CASSRTEGYGYTF. CDR3 sequence (DNA): TGTGCCAGCAGCCGCACGGAGGGCTATGGCTACACCTTC. Based on the CDR3 plus reference TRBV14 and TRBJ1-2, the full variable domain is EAGVTQFPSHSVIEKGQTVTLRCDPISGHDNLYWYRRVMGKEIKFLLHFVKESKQDESGMPNNRFLAERTGGTYSTLKVQPAELEDSGVYFCASSRTEGYGYTFGSGTRLTVV.

This clone occurred a few times. The genes are TRBV18 and TRBJ2-2; no firm D call. Trimming stripped 4 bases from V and 6 bases from J, with 6 bases between. This CDR3 region has 12 residues. Germline-derived CDR1 and CDR2 are KGHSH and LQKENI. The CDR3 region is CASSLRAGELFF. In DNA, the CDR3 is TGTGCCAGCTCACTGAGAGCCGGGGAGCTGTTTTTT.

The table lists this clone with a few counts. The chain recombines TRBV6-6 with TRBJ2-2, with D unresolved. This CDR3 is 12 amino acids long. Trimming shortened V by 5 bases and J by 3 bases, and 4 bases separated the two germline ends. Germline V lookup: CDR1 MNHNY, CDR2 SVGAGI (reference sequence). This CDR3 reads CASSQYTGELFF. The CDR3 DNA sequence: TGTGCCAGCAGTCAATACACCGGGGAGCTGTTTTTT.

The V gene is TRBV27, the J gene TRBJ2-2; a weak D match, TRBD2 (6 bases). Trimming pared 5 bases from V and 6 bases from J, leaving 10 bases between. CDR1 is MNHEY and CDR2 is SMNVEV in the germline V gene (reference sequence). This CDR3 region has 13 residues. The CDR3 loop reads CASSLLAAGELFF. In DNA form, the CDR3 reads TGTGCCAGCAGTCTACTAGCAGCCGGGGAGCTGTTTTTT.

The chain carries TRBV9 and TRBJ2-1, with a weak D call TRBD2 (5 bases). Germline V gives CDR1 SGDLS, CDR2 YYNGEE. Between the trimmed V and J ends, which lost 0 bases and 5 bases, there was a span of 12 bases. This CDR3 region has 15 residues. Written as DNA, the CDR3 is TGTGCCAGCAGCGTAGGAGGGAATCCGCACAATGAGCAGTTCTTC. This translates into CASSVGGNPHNEQFF.

CDR3 sequence: CASSNPTDRQAYEQYF. The CDR3 coding sequence is TGTGCCAGCAGCAATCCCACTGACAGGCAAGCCTACGAGCAGTACTTC. The chain couples TRBV7-9 to TRBJ2-7; possibly TRBD1 for D (6 bases). V was trimmed by 5 bases and J by 2 bases, leaving 19 bases between them. The germline gives CDR1 SEHNR, CDR2 FQNEAQ (reference sequence). The CDR3 spans 16 residues.

The chain recombines TRBV7-3 with TRBJ2-1; 13 bases map to TRBD2. The CDR3 is 15 residues long. V shed 4 bases and J 10 bases; nucleotides not matched to a gene: 7. Germline V CDR1 and CDR2: SGHTA, FQGTGA. In nucleotides, the CDR3 is TGTGCCAGCAGCTCCTGGACTAGCGGGAGCAACGAGCAGTTCTTC. This codes for CASSSWTSGSNEQFF.

V gene TRBV6-5 combines with J gene TRBJ2-5, with a weak D call TRBD2 (5 bases). Looked up from germline, CDR1 is MNHEY and CDR2 is SVGAGI. Trimming took off 5 bases at V and 5 bases at J, with 18 bases between the two ends. CDR3 length: 15 amino acids. This CDR3 reads CASSTLGSPWETQYF. CDR3 nucleotides: TGTGCCAGCAGTACCCTAGGGAGTCCGTGGGAGACCCAGTACTTC.

V and J are TRBV15 and TRBJ2-5; the D gene is possibly TRBD2 (7 bases). V gave up 5 bases and J gave up 4 bases, with 17 bases separating them. The CDR3 consists of 15 residues. Germline CDR1 and CDR2: LNHNV and YYDKDF (reference sequence). CDR3 protein: CATSGGRQVGETQYF. The DNA for the CDR3 is TGTGCCACCAGCGGCGGGAGACAGGTAGGAGAGACCCAGTACTTC.

The chain is built from TRBV7-9 and TRBJ2-1; the D gene is possibly TRBD1 (5 bases). CDR3 length: 14 residues. CDR1 and CDR2 (germline): SEHNR, FQNEAQ (reference sequence). Trimming cost V 7 bases and J 8 bases, with 18 bases left between them. The CDR3 here is CASNWAGYRHEQFF. CDR3 sequence (DNA): TGTGCCAGCAACTGGGCAGGGTATCGTCATGAGCAGTTCTTC.

This clone was seen more than once but under ten times. This chain links TRBV13 with TRBJ2-3; 7 nucleotides line up with TRBD2. The germline V gene has CDR1 PRHDT and CDR2 FYEKMQ (reference sequence). The CDR3 length is 14 residues. Trimming removed 2 bases from V and 8 bases from J; junction bases left unmatched: 7. CDR3 DNA sequence: TGTGCCAGCAGCTTATCACTAGCGATACCTACGCAGTATTTT. Translation: CASSLSLAIPTQYF.

The rearrangement uses TRBV6-5 and TRBJ1-2; no clear D gene. There are 13 residues in the CDR3. With 5 bases removed from V and 7 bases from J, the gap between germline ends came to 14 bases. Germline CDR1 and CDR2: MNHEY and SVGAGI. CDR3 loop: CASSLRGLGGYTF. The CDR3 nucleotides read TGTGCCAGCAGTCTCCGAGGACTAGGTGGCTACACCTTC.

This clone was found a few times. The J gene is TRBJ2-3, the V gene TRBV18, with TRBD1 identical over 10 bases. The CDR3 runs 15 residues. The V gene's germline CDR1 is KGHSH and CDR2 LQKENI. The ends lost 1 base at V and 5 bases at J; junction bases unmatched: 3. The CDR3 sequence is CASSPRGQGGDTQYF. The DNA for the CDR3 is TGTGCCAGCTCACCACGTGGACAGGGGGGAGATACGCAGTATTTT.

The chain recombines TRBV28 with TRBJ2-5, with 9 bases aligning to TRBD2. The germline V gene encodes CDR1 MDHEN and CDR2 SYDVKM. The CDR3 loop spans 14 amino acids. The CDR3 reads CAAGGSFLLGTQYF. The CDR3 DNA sequence: TGTGCTGCGGGAGGGTCCTTCCTACTAGGGACCCAGTACTTC.

The V gene is TRBV16, the J gene TRBJ1-1; 7 bases agree with TRBD1. The CDR3 consists of 13 residues. Unmatched junction bases numbered 2, after V lost 6 bases and J lost 1 base. The germline CDR1 and CDR2 sequences are KGHSY and FQNENV. CDR3 residues: CASRRQGNTEAFF. Written as DNA, the CDR3 is TGTGCCAGCAGGCGACAGGGGAACACTGAAGCTTTCTTT.